Below, 31 T cell receptor beta chains from the same sample are listed, as sequenced in a study of OX40 agonist ivuxolimab in advanced cancers. Only in-frame clones appear in the TCRdb table, and some are missing; sequencing was by immunoSEQ multiplex PCR. The sample consists of roughly 50,000 clones, about 88% of them appearing once. The starting material was CD4+ or CD8+ T cells sorted from blood, obtained in a trial of the OX40 agonist ivuxolimab. The receptor source for this set is an adult with an advanced solid tumor such as melanoma, head and neck, liver or kidney cancer.

V and J are TRBV30 and TRBJ2-3, with 9 positions matching TRBD2. Germline trimming cut 4 bases from V and 2 bases from J; bases unmatched to any gene: 1. CDR3 length: 13 amino acids. Germline CDR1 reads GTSNPN; CDR2 reads SVGIG (reference sequence). The CDR3 is CAWTSGNTDTQYF. The CDR3 DNA reads TGTGCCTGGACTAGCGGGAACACAGATACGCAGTATTTT. Variable domain in full (rest from reference TRBV30 and TRBJ2-3): SQTIHQWPATLVQPVGSPLSLECTVEGTSNPNLYWYRQAAGRGLQLLFYSVGIGQISSEVPQNLSASRPQDRQFILSSKKLLLSDSGFYLCAWTSGNTDTQYFGPGTRLTVL.

This clone was seen once. The chain couples TRBV19 to TRBJ2-1, with D possibly TRBD2 on 5 matching bases. Per the germline V gene, CDR1 is LNHDA and CDR2 is SQIVND (reference sequence). V lost 1 base, J lost 8 bases, and 15 bases lay in between. This CDR3 is built from 15 residues. CDR3 amino acids: CASSIGGNEVYEQFF. Written as DNA, the CDR3 is TGTGCCAGTAGTATAGGAGGGAACGAGGTATATGAGCAGTTCTTC.

This clone was seen just once. This chain connects TRBV19 to TRBJ1-2; D may be TRBD1 (5 bases). V dropped 6 bases and J dropped 4 bases, with 18 bases sitting between them. The germline V gene has CDR1 LNHDA and CDR2 SQIVND (reference sequence). The CDR3 consists of 15 residues. The CDR3 reads CASSYSERGFYGYTF. The CDR3 DNA is TGTGCCAGTAGCTATAGTGAGAGGGGCTTCTATGGCTACACCTTC.

The chain employs TRBV2 and TRBJ1-3; 10 bases match TRBD1. CDR1 SNHLY and CDR2 FYNNEI come from the germline V gene. The CDR3 has 14 amino acids. Trimming at V came to 6 bases and at J to 8 bases, leaving 7 bases not matched to a gene. Here the CDR3 DNA reads TGTGCCAGCAGCGGACAGGGGGTTGTGGACACCATATATTTT. Amino acids: CASSGQGVVDTIYF. The whole variable domain, remainder taken from reference TRBV2 and TRBJ1-3, is EPEVTQTPSHQVTQMGQEVILRCVPISNHLYFYWYRQILGQKVEFLVSFYNNEISEKSEIFDDQFSVERPDGSNFTLKIRSTKLEDSAMYFCASSGQGVVDTIYFGEGSWLTVV.

The rearrangement links TRBV5-1 to TRBJ2-5, with 8 bases matching TRBD2. The end of the DNA is better explained by TRBJ2-7, so the J call may be wrong. This CDR3 is 17 amino acids long. The germline V gene encodes CDR1 SGHRS and CDR2 YFSETQ. CDR3 coding DNA: TGCGCCAGCAGCTTGGGGGTACCGGGACTAGACTCCTACGAGCAGTACTTC. Translation gives CASSLGVPGLDSYEQYF.

The chain is built from TRBV5-1 and TRBJ2-7; 9 nucleotides match TRBD2. The CDR3 consists of 16 residues. Germline-derived CDR1 and CDR2 are SGHRS and YFSETQ. Trimming took 3 bases from V and 5 from J; bases not matched to a gene: 12. The CDR3: CASSWKFSGGSHEQYF. The CDR3 coding sequence is TGCGCCAGCAGCTGGAAGTTTAGCGGGGGAAGCCACGAGCAGTACTTC.

The rearrangement uses TRBV19 and TRBJ2-3, with 13 bases aligning to TRBD2. The CDR3 length is 18 residues. Germline V gene data show CDR1 as LNHDA and CDR2 as SQIVND (reference sequence). V lost 5 bases, J lost 0 bases, and 8 bases stayed unmatched. The CDR3 sequence: CASSLRTSGGPSTDTQYF. The CDR3 DNA follows: TGTGCCAGTAGTCTAAGGACTAGCGGGGGCCCAAGCACAGATACGCAGTATTTT. Full variable domain (outside the CDR3, taken from reference TRBV19 and TRBJ2-3): DGGITQSPKYLFRKEGQNVTLSCEQNLNHDAMYWYRQDPGQGLRLIYYSQIVNDFQKGDIAEGYSVSREKKESFPLTVTSAQKNPTAFYLCASSLRTSGGPSTDTQYFGPGTRLTVL.

This clone has only one observation. The rearrangement uses TRBV28 and TRBJ2-4; 8 bases are a match to TRBD2. This CDR3 contains 17 residues. Looked up from germline, CDR1 is MDHEN and CDR2 is SYDVKM. J lost 3 bases, V lost 6 bases, and 13 bases had no gene match. The CDR3 reads CASRPGGPGLDKNIQYF. The DNA of the CDR3 is TGTGCCAGCAGGCCGGGGGGGCCAGGGCTGGACAAAAACATTCAGTACTTC.

This chain joins TRBV7-9 and TRBJ2-3, with D perhaps matching TRBD2 (5 bases). The CDR3 is made up of 15 amino acids. Germline assignment: CDR1 SEHNR and CDR2 FQNEAQ (reference sequence). V lost 5 bases and J 3 bases, leaving 15 bases between the germline ends. The CDR3 here is CASSILGLPTDTQYF. As DNA, the CDR3 is TGTGCCAGCAGCATACTAGGCCTGCCTACAGATACGCAGTATTTT.

The chain is built from TRBV18 and TRBJ2-1, with a tentative D call TRBD2 (5 bases). Germline CDR1 reads KGHSH; CDR2 reads LQKENI. The V gene lost 3 bases and the J gene lost 5 bases, with 20 bases spanning the gap. This CDR3 comprises 17 residues. CDR3 region: CASSPTLFSGIDNEQFF. In DNA, the CDR3 is TGTGCCAGCTCACCTACGTTATTCTCGGGGATTGACAATGAGCAGTTCTTC.

V is TRBV10-3 and J is TRBJ2-7; TRBD2 matches at 9 bases. Germline loops: CDR1 ENHRY, CDR2 SYGVKD. V dropped 5 bases and J dropped 2; count of bases not matched to a gene: 1. This CDR3 is 13 amino acids long. The CDR3 nucleotides are TGTGCCATCAGTCTAGCGGGACCCTACGAGCAGTACTTC. Translating gives CAISLAGPYEQYF.

This chain connects TRBV6-1 to TRBJ2-7, with 7 bases matching TRBD1. The ends lost 4 bases at V and 5 bases at J; junction bases unmatched: 14. The CDR3 extends over 16 amino acids. Germline V gene data show CDR1 as MNHNS and CDR2 as SASEGT. The CDR3 loop reads CASSGGRGLLMNEQYF. The CDR3 DNA reads TGTGCCAGCAGTGGAGGTAGGGGGCTTTTGATGAACGAGCAGTACTTC.

V usage is TRBV9 and J usage is TRBJ2-7; 10 nucleotides match TRBD1. This CDR3 is 17 amino acids long. Germline V gene sequence: CDR1 SGDLS, CDR2 YYNGEE. With 0 bases clipped from V and 0 bases from J, the junction kept 6 bases outside the gene matches. CDR3 residues: CASSVDRRDRGSYEQYF. The CDR3 DNA sequence: TGTGCCAGCAGCGTAGATCGAAGGGACAGGGGCTCCTACGAGCAGTACTTC.

This clone was counted once. This sequence joins TRBV5-1 and TRBJ2-3; 9 nucleotides line up with TRBD1. In germline, CDR1 is SGHRS, CDR2 YFSETQ. Unmatched junction bases numbered 3, after V lost 4 bases and J lost 3 bases. The CDR3 is 14 amino acids. The CDR3 spells CASSVGQGTDTQYF. For the CDR3, the DNA is TGCGCCAGCAGCGTTGGACAGGGGACAGATACGCAGTATTTT.

The gene calls are TRBV5-4 and TRBJ2-2, with D unclear. V dropped 0 bases and J dropped 4 bases, with 10 bases sitting between them. This CDR3 has 15 amino acids. The germline V gene has CDR1 SGHNT and CDR2 YYREEE (reference sequence). The CDR3 sequence: CASSLGVSGTGELFF. The CDR3 nucleotides are TGTGCCAGCAGCTTGGGGGTCAGTGGCACCGGGGAGCTGTTTTTT.

The chain employs TRBV11-2 and TRBJ2-3, with D possibly being TRBD2 (6 bases). The CDR3 is made up of 13 amino acids. V dropped 5 bases and J dropped 4 bases, with 10 bases sitting between them. Germline V gene data show CDR1 as SGHAT and CDR2 as FQNNGV. The CDR3 region has the DNA TGTGCCAGCAGCAGGGACTTGGCAGATACGCAGTATTTT. Residues: CASSRDLADTQYF.

This clone was seen only once. The V call is TRBV7-6, the J call TRBJ1-2, with D possibly being TRBD1 (6 bases). The CDR3 contains 14 residues. Germline V gene data show CDR1 as SGHVS and CDR2 as FNYEAQ. V was cut by 6 bases and J by 5 bases, with 16 bases left in between. CDR3 protein: CASSGNSQGYGYTF. CDR3 DNA: TGTGCCAGCAGTGGAAACTCACAGGGTTATGGCTACACCTTC.

The chain combines TRBV5-1 with TRBJ2-5, with D perhaps assigned TRBD1 or TRBD2 (5 bases each). The CDR3 is made up of 17 amino acids. Trimming stripped 2 bases from V and 5 bases from J, with 22 bases between. CDR1 is SGHRS and CDR2 is YFSETQ in the germline V gene. CDR3 DNA: TGCGCCAGCAGCTTACCCCGTCTTCCAGGGACCGGGGAGACCCAGTACTTC. It codes for CASSLPRLPGTGETQYF. Together with reference TRBV5-1 and TRBJ2-5, the CDR3 gives the full variable domain: KAGVTQTPRYLIKTRGQQVTLSCSPISGHRSVSWYQQTPGQGLQFLFEYFSETQRNKGNFPGRFSGRQFSNSRSEMNVSTLELGDSALYLCASSLPRLPGTGETQYFGPGTRLLVL.

This chain joins TRBV19 and TRBJ2-5, with a weak D call TRBD2 (5 bases). The CDR3 runs to 15 residues. Deletions cut 6 bases from V and 4 bases from J, with 18 bases between. Germline V gives CDR1 LNHDA, CDR2 SQIVND (reference sequence). CDR3 sequence reads: CASRAPRTAGETQYF. The CDR3 bases are TGTGCCAGTAGAGCCCCCCGCACGGCGGGAGAGACCCAGTACTTC.

J is TRBJ1-2 and V is TRBV5-1, with D perhaps matching TRBD1 (6 bases). V was pared by 7 bases and J by 1 base, with 11 bases between. The CDR3 totals 13 residues. The germline gives CDR1 SGHRS, CDR2 YFSETQ. The CDR3: CASGIQGNYGYTF. The DNA for the CDR3 is TGCGCCAGCGGCATACAGGGTAACTATGGCTACACCTTC.

This chain connects TRBV5-4 to TRBJ2-1; D is possibly TRBD1 or TRBD2 (5 bases each). V lost 3 bases to trimming and J lost 2 bases, with 12 bases between them. Germline V gene lookup returns CDR1 SGHNT and CDR2 YYREEE (reference sequence). CDR3 length equals 15 residues. In DNA form, the CDR3 reads TGTGCCAGCAGCTCACCCGGGACGGCCTACAATGAGCAGTTCTTC. Encoded protein: CASSSPGTAYNEQFF.

This chain connects TRBV6-5 to TRBJ2-7, with D tentatively TRBD1 or TRBD2 (7 bases each). The germline V and J ends were trimmed by 4 bases and 8 bases, with 18 bases remaining between them. CDR1 is MNHEY and CDR2 is SVGAGI in the germline V gene. The CDR3 runs 14 residues. The CDR3: CASSSLSQGGKQYF. In nucleotides, the CDR3 is TGTGCCAGCAGTTCTTTGTCCCAGGGGGGGAAGCAGTACTTC.

The V call is TRBV7-9, the J call TRBJ2-2; weak D call: TRBD2 (5 bases). V was clipped by 1 base and J by 1 base, with 7 bases between them. The length of the CDR3 is 15 residues. CDR1 and CDR2 (germline): SEHNR, FQNEAQ (reference sequence). In DNA form, the CDR3 reads TGTGCCAGCAGCTTAGGAGGGATGAACACCGGGGAGCTGTTTTTT. Its translation is CASSLGGMNTGELFF.

V and J are TRBV4-2 and TRBJ2-5; TRBD1 matches at 8 bases. This CDR3 contains 13 residues. Trimming removed 4 bases from V and 5 bases from J; junction bases left unmatched: 3. The germline V gene has CDR1 LGHNA and CDR2 YNFKEQ. The CDR3 region has the DNA TGTGCCAGCAGCCCAGGGGGCACGGAGACCCAGTACTTC. It is translated as CASSPGGTETQYF.

A single count supports this clone. The gene calls are TRBV11-2 and TRBJ2-6; D is unresolved. Trimming removed 3 bases at V and 2 bases at J, with 5 bases between. Germline CDR1 SGHAT, CDR2 FQNNGV. This CDR3 comprises 14 residues. The CDR3 here is CASSFKAGANVLTF. The DNA for the CDR3 is TGTGCCAGCAGCTTTAAGGCTGGGGCCAACGTCCTGACTTTC.

This clone was observed a single time. The V and J genes are TRBV5-5 and TRBJ1-4; D is perhaps TRBD1 (6 bases). CDR3 length equals 14 residues. Germline V gives CDR1 SGHKS, CDR2 YYEKEE (reference sequence). V was pared by 4 bases and J by 5 bases, with 12 bases between. The CDR3 sequence: CASSLGQPNEKLFF. CDR3 nucleotides: TGTGCCAGCAGCCTCGGACAGCCGAATGAAAAACTGTTTTTT.

The rearrangement joins TRBV28 to TRBJ1-3; 9 bases fit TRBD1. V dropped 4 bases and J dropped 1; count of bases not matched to a gene: 5. Germline values: CDR1 MDHEN, CDR2 SYDVKM. This CDR3 has 16 residues. The CDR3 DNA follows: TGTGCCAGCAGTTCCACAGGGGGCCCATCTGGAAACACCATATATTTT. This encodes CASSSTGGPSGNTIYF.

CDR3 in DNA: TGTGCCAGCAGTCCCTTGGGGGTCTCCTATAATTCACCCCTCCACTTT. Translating gives CASSPLGVSYNSPLHF. The chain couples TRBV27 to TRBJ1-6; D is perhaps TRBD1 (5 bases). The germline V and J ends were trimmed by 5 bases and 0 bases, with 11 bases remaining between them. This CDR3 has 16 amino acids. The germline CDR1 and CDR2 sequences are MNHEY and SMNVEV (reference sequence).

This clone has a single count. The V and J genes are TRBV28 and TRBJ1-2; D is unresolved. Germline-derived CDR1 and CDR2 are MDHEN and SYDVKM. The CDR3 is 12 residues long. Trimming pared 3 bases from V and 8 bases from J, leaving 10 bases between. The CDR3, as DNA: TGTGCCAGCAGTTTCTTCGGGCGAGGCTACACCTTC. The encoded protein is CASSFFGRGYTF.

The chain is built from TRBV7-9 and TRBJ2-7; D is possibly TRBD2 (5 bases). CDR1 and CDR2 from the germline V gene are SEHNR and FQNEAQ (reference sequence). The CDR3 length is 13 residues. Trimming took 1 base from V and 3 from J, leaving 7 bases between them. CDR3 loop: CASSLVGIYEQYF. CDR3 in DNA: TGTGCCAGCAGCTTAGTCGGGATCTACGAGCAGTACTTC.

The V and J genes are TRBV18 and TRBJ2-5; 9 bases align to TRBD1. The end of the DNA aligns better with TRBJ2-7, so the J call may be wrong. The CDR3 contains 15 residues. The germline V gene has CDR1 KGHSH and CDR2 LQKENI. CDR3 nucleotides: TGTGCCAGCTCACCACGGGACAGGGTCTCCTACGAGCAGTACTTC. This encodes CASSPRDRVSYEQYF.